This entry describes one T cell receptor (beta chain). Its antigen is as yet unknown. With 1 base clipped from V and 3 bases from J, the junction kept 6 bases outside the gene matches. The length of the CDR3 is 15 residues. The germline V gene encodes CDR1 SGHTA and CDR2 FQGNSA. The data were obtained in a study of cytomegalovirus exposure and HLA in healthy donors. Study outcomes and limitations: Being productive about 87% or about 30% of the time was typical of most TCR beta V segments in an earlier analysis. Later on, a genetic analysis was performed. It linked a missense variant in DCLRE1C with V- and J-gene trimming of TCR beta. There were some V segments, including TRBV6-2 and TRBV6-3, excluded as indistinguishable. Cytomegalovirus-associated TCR beta chains were listed, numbering over 150.

PCR employed 60 Vbeta and 13 Jbeta primers. Some clones are missing from TCRdb's copy, which holds only in-frame ones; the method was immunoSEQ multiplex PCR. The sample consists of roughly 150,000 clones, approximately 80% of them appearing once. V is TRBV7-2 and J is TRBJ2-7; TRBD2 aligns across 7 bases. The TCR comes from a male donor in good health and CMV-seronegative. Sample: PBMCs. CDR3 DNA sequence: TGTGCCAGCAGCTTAGTGGCGGGAGACTACTACGAGCAGTACTTC. It specifies CASSLVAGDYYEQYF.